Shown below are 10 T cell receptor beta chains from a single sample sequenced in a study of shared clonotypes between healthy human individuals. Clones were read by immunoSEQ multiplex PCR, and TCRdb kept only the in-frame ones, dropping some. The sample yields 650,000 to 700,000 clones, 90% seen once. The sequenced sample was memory CD8+ T cells from PBMCs. Subset: CD45RO+ cells pooled with CCR7-negative TemRA cells. The receptors derive from a man between 18 and 29 years old in good health. Some clones in this sample may be carry-over from other donors' samples.

The chain uses TRBV29-1 and TRBJ2-3, with 7 positions matching TRBD2. There are 14 residues in the CDR3. The ends lost 4 bases at V and 6 bases at J; junction bases unmatched: 10. CDR1 and CDR2 from the germline V gene are SQVTM and ANQGSEA. The CDR3 loop reads CSVVGGSNSDTQYF. The CDR3 DNA reads TGCAGCGTTGTGGGGGGGAGTAACTCGGATACGCAGTATTTT.

The chain has TRBV25-1 and TRBJ1-2; 8 bases are shared with TRBD1. V trimming: 3 bases; J trimming: 5 bases; junction bases outside the gene matches: 5. This CDR3 is built from 14 residues. Germline V lookup: CDR1 MGHDK, CDR2 SYGVNS. In DNA, the CDR3 is TGTGCCAGCAGTGATCGGGACAGGTCGTATGGCTACACCTTC. This translates into CASSDRDRSYGYTF.

The chain carries TRBV6-1 and TRBJ2-7; a weak D match, TRBD2 (7 bases). Germline CDR1 reads MNHNS; CDR2 reads SASEGT. CDR3 length equals 14 residues. V was trimmed by 6 bases and J by 5 bases, leaving 17 bases between them. CDR3 sequence (DNA): TGTGCCAGCAGCCCTCTGGGGGGGGGCCACGAGCAGTACTTC. Amino acid sequence: CASSPLGGGHEQYF.

The V call is TRBV4-1, the J call TRBJ2-1; TRBD1 agrees at 9 bases. Germline CDR1 is MGHRA and CDR2 is YSYEKL. V lost 0 bases to trimming and J lost 1 base; unmatched junction nucleotides: 4. This CDR3 has 17 residues. CDR3 amino acids: CASSQDPTGGSYNEQFF. In nucleotides, the CDR3 is TGCGCCAGCAGCCAAGATCCGACAGGGGGATCCTACAATGAGCAGTTCTTC.

V gene TRBV4-3 combines with J gene TRBJ2-5; D is possibly TRBD1 (7 bases). In germline, CDR1 is LGHNA, CDR2 YSLEER. The CDR3 has 16 amino acids. The V gene lost 0 bases and the J gene lost 3 bases, with 14 bases spanning the gap. In DNA form, the CDR3 reads TGCGCCAGCAGCCAAGATTACTTCAGGGGGGAAGAGACCCAGTACTTC. Its translation is CASSQDYFRGEETQYF.

The chain joins TRBV5-1 to TRBJ2-2, with D perhaps TRBD1 (6 bases). The ends were cut back, 7 bases at V and 6 bases at J, with 13 bases in the middle. Germline CDR1 is SGHRS and CDR2 is YFSETQ. The CDR3 has 13 amino acids. The CDR3 coding sequence is TGCGCCAGCCGCGAACAGGGAGCCGGGGAGCTGTTTTTT. Translating it yields CASREQGAGELFF.

The chain employs TRBV5-4 and TRBJ1-3; 11 bases align to TRBD1. Germline V gene data show CDR1 as SGHNT and CDR2 as YYREEE (reference sequence). V lost 4 bases to trimming and J lost 0 bases; unmatched junction nucleotides: 6. This CDR3 comprises 17 residues. The CDR3 region has the DNA TGTGCCAGCAGCACTAGGGACAGGGGGAGCTCTGGAAACACCATATATTTT. Its protein product is CASSTRDRGSSGNTIYF.

In its sample, this clone was seen once. This sequence joins TRBV5-1 and TRBJ2-5, with D possibly called TRBD1 or TRBD2 (5 bases each). This CDR3 has 16 residues. Germline CDR1 is SGHRS and CDR2 is YFSETQ. Trimming took 3 bases from V and 0 from J, leaving 15 bases between them. CDR3 amino acids: CASSWDGAMYQETQYF. CDR3 bases: TGCGCCAGCAGCTGGGACGGAGCAATGTACCAAGAGACCCAGTACTTC.

The V gene is TRBV25-1, the J gene TRBJ1-2, with D unresolved. The CDR3 covers 12 residues. Germline V gives CDR1 MGHDK, CDR2 SYGVNS. The germline V and J ends were trimmed by 5 bases and 4 bases, with 8 bases remaining between them. Here the CDR3 reads CASSPSGYGYTF. CDR3 bases: TGTGCCAGCAGTCCATCGGGCTATGGCTACACCTTC.

Points on this clone: Other DNA sequences within the sample encode an identical CDR3. The chain combines TRBV7-9 with TRBJ1-1, with 7 bases identical to TRBD1. V lost 5 bases, J lost 6 bases, and 3 bases stayed unmatched. Germline lookup yields CDR1 SEHNR and CDR2 FQNEAQ (reference sequence). The CDR3 loop spans 12 amino acids. DNA for the CDR3: TGTGCCAGCAGCACACAGGGGTCTGAAGCTTTCTTT. Protein sequence: CASSTQGSEAFF.